The present T cell receptor beta chain was sequenced within a study of OX40 agonist ivuxolimab in advanced cancers. Repertoires were generated with immunoSEQ multiplex PCR, while TCRdb's copy carries only in-frame clones and drops some. The table lists almost 85,000 clones, nearly 90% of them singletons, with under 0.25% in the top ten. Germline values: CDR1 SGDLS, CDR2 YYNGEE. CDR3 length: 18 amino acids. The V gene lost 1 base and the J gene lost 0 bases, with 18 bases spanning the gap. The receptor was derived from an adult with an advanced solid tumor such as melanoma, head and neck, liver or kidney cancer. The chain joins TRBV9 to TRBJ2-3; the D gene is possibly TRBD2 (5 bases). This material consisted of CD4+ or CD8+ T cells sorted from blood, taken in a trial of the OX40 agonist ivuxolimab. The DNA of the CDR3 is TGTGCCAGCAGCGTAAATCCATCACGGGGTACTAGCACAGATACGCAGTATTTT. Amino acid sequence: CASSVNPSRGTSTDTQYF.